The 11 T cell receptor beta chains below were found in one sample sequenced in a study of beta chain features in type 1 diabetes. cDNA synthesis used the whole RNA isolate, giving expressed TCRB sequences. The protocol was immunoSEQ multiplex PCR, while the TCRdb copy is restricted to in-frame clones and leaves out a portion. The data show 250,000 to 350,000 clones, around 15% seen once. Sequences were obtained from central memory CD4+ T cells from blood. The receptors here all came from a man younger than 45 in good health.

This sequence joins TRBV9 and TRBJ1-2, with TRBD1 as a possible D gene (5 bases). Germline values: CDR1 SGDLS, CDR2 YYNGEE. Trimming cost V 6 bases and J 0 bases, with 12 bases left between them. The CDR3 has 14 residues. The CDR3 region is CASNTGPTNYGYTF. In DNA, the CDR3 is TGTGCCAGCAACACAGGACCGACTAACTATGGCTACACCTTC.

This clone turned up a few times. The chain links TRBV27 to TRBJ1-1; maybe TRBD1 (5 bases). The CDR3 runs 12 residues. Trimming cost V 6 bases and J 7 bases, with 12 bases left between them. From germline, CDR1 is MNHEY and CDR2 SMNVEV (reference sequence). For the CDR3, the DNA is TGTGCCAGCAGCCTAACGACAGTTGAAGCTTTCTTT. Translation: CASSLTTVEAFF.

The V call is TRBV2, the J call TRBJ1-2; D gene unclear. Trimming stripped 1 base from V and 3 bases from J, with 9 bases between. The germline V gene has CDR1 SNHLY and CDR2 FYNNEI. The CDR3 sequence is 14 residues long. CDR3 bases: TGTGCCAGCAGTGAAGTGGAGGGATACTATGGCTACACCTTC. Translation: CASSEVEGYYGYTF.

This clone came up a few times. The chain recombines TRBV5-1 with TRBJ2-3; D ambiguous. The germline gives CDR1 SGHRS, CDR2 YFSETQ. Deletions cut 4 bases from V and 0 bases from J, with 9 bases between. The CDR3 spans 14 residues. The CDR3 DNA reads TGCGCCAGCAGCCCCCTCGTTAGCACAGATACGCAGTATTTT. Translating it yields CASSPLVSTDTQYF.

This clone was recorded a few times. J is TRBJ1-5 and V is TRBV7-9; no clear D gene. CDR1 and CDR2 from the germline V gene are SEHNR and FQNEAQ (reference sequence). V was shortened by 3 bases and J by 0 bases, with 6 bases between the two germline ends. The CDR3 spans 14 residues. The CDR3 DNA sequence: TGTGCCAGCAGCTTCGACGGTAGCAATCAGCCCCAGCATTTT. It specifies CASSFDGSNQPQHF.

About this clone itself: This likely traces to a read error, being one base from a far larger clone. Other DNA sequences in the sample encode the same CDR3. The V and J genes are TRBV4-1 and TRBJ2-3; 9 nucleotides match TRBD2. The CDR3 has 16 residues. The V segment lost 4 bases and the J segment 0 bases; nucleotides outside the gene matches: 5. CDR1 is MGHRA and CDR2 is YSYEKL in the germline V gene. The CDR3 here is CASSPRLAASTDTQYF. The CDR3 bases are TGCGCCAGCAGCCCAAGACTAGCGGCAAGCACAGATACGCAGTATTTT.

V usage is TRBV27 and J usage is TRBJ1-2; possibly TRBD1 for D (5 bases). The germline V and J ends were trimmed by 2 bases and 3 bases, with 22 bases remaining between them. Germline-derived CDR1 and CDR2 are MNHEY and SMNVEV (reference sequence). The CDR3 is made up of 18 amino acids. The chain's CDR3 is CASSLRYLLDIEHYGYTF. Written as DNA, the CDR3 is TGTGCCAGCAGTTTACGGTATCTCCTGGACATAGAACACTATGGCTACACCTTC.

This clone was seen more than once but under ten times. Other DNA sequences in the same sample also yield this CDR3. The CDR3 is CASSLRTGQETQYF. The CDR3 DNA follows: TGTGCCAGCAGCCTAAGGACAGGACAAGAGACCCAGTACTTC. The gene calls are TRBV7-7 and TRBJ2-5; 7 nucleotides match TRBD1. Germline V lookup: CDR1 SSHAT, CDR2 FNYEAQ (reference sequence). The trim removed 5 bases at V and 2 bases at J, leaving 5 bases unmatched. There are 14 residues in the CDR3.

This clone has only a few counts. This chain uses TRBV5-4 with TRBJ2-5; 10 nucleotides agree with TRBD2. Germline V CDR1 and CDR2: SGHNT, YYREEE (reference sequence). V trimming: 6 bases; J trimming: 4 bases; junction bases outside the gene matches: 12. This CDR3 is 16 amino acids long. CDR3 in amino acids: CASTRVAGGFGETQYF. As DNA, the CDR3 is TGTGCCAGCACTAGGGTAGCGGGAGGTTTCGGAGAGACCCAGTACTTC.

V and J are TRBV5-1 and TRBJ2-5; a possible D gene is TRBD1 (6 bases). Germline V gene lookup returns CDR1 SGHRS and CDR2 YFSETQ. The ends were cut back, 0 bases at V and 4 bases at J, with 19 bases in the middle. This CDR3 is 17 amino acids long. CDR3: CASSLEPGDAVRETQYF. The CDR3 bases are TGCGCCAGCAGCTTGGAACCAGGGGACGCCGTTCGAGAGACCCAGTACTTC.

V is TRBV5-1 and J is TRBJ1-2; no reliable D call. With 4 bases removed from V and 1 base from J, the gap between germline ends came to 17 bases. Per germline, CDR1 SGHRS and CDR2 YFSETQ. The CDR3 runs 16 residues. The CDR3 sequence: CASSIIPNDGNYGYTF. The CDR3, as DNA: TGCGCCAGCAGCATTATTCCTAACGACGGTAACTATGGCTACACCTTC.